The sequence of this TCR beta chain was determined in a study of OX40 agonist ivuxolimab in advanced cancers. Across the whole study: Three patients had partial responses: one hepatocellular carcinoma, two cutaneous melanoma. Overall study results and limits: Antigens targeted by the expanded peripheral T cells were not determined. More expanded clones were seen, on average, in CD8+ T cells than in CD4+.

CDR1 ENHRY and CDR2 SYGVKD come from the germline V gene. The CDR3 has 15 residues. The junction had 6 bases not matched to a gene; V was cut back by 4 bases and J by 3 bases. Profiling relied on immunoSEQ multiplex PCR, and the TCRdb table lists in-frame clones only, not all of them. The sample contains under 85,000 clones, approximately 89% of which appear only once. About this clone: Its cognate antigen is unknown.

This chain joins TRBV10-3 and TRBJ2-3, with 8 nucleotides matching TRBD1. The receptor's source is an adult with an advanced solid tumor such as melanoma, head and neck, liver or kidney cancer. The sample here was CD4+ or CD8+ T cells sorted from blood, taken in a trial of the OX40 agonist ivuxolimab. The CDR3 loop reads CAISALGQGTDTQYF. The CDR3, as DNA: TGTGCCATCAGTGCCCTCGGACAGGGAACAGATACGCAGTATTTT.